This note documents a single T cell receptor (beta chain) sequence. The data derive from a study of blood T cell repertoires in COVID-19. The wider study: The samples span acute and convalescent COVID-19 from the United States, Italy and Spain. In each case, the material was cDNA or gDNA derived from T cells, B-cell-depleted T cells, or PBMCs.

Original data processing: Estimation of nucleated cell counts was performed using reference gene primer amplification. Generated by immunoSEQ multiplex PCR, the TCRdb table keeps only in-frame clones and is missing some. Clonal size and the V and J genes are those of that table, whereas D and trimming came from the DNA. The sample lists around 300,000 clones; 75% to 90% were seen once. The CDR3 is made up of 11 amino acids. CDR1 and CDR2 (germline): DFQATT, SNEGSKA (reference sequence). Trimming removed 5 bases at V and 10 bases at J, with 14 bases between. The sequenced material came from peripheral blood. The receptor was isolated from a woman aged 70-85 years with COVID-19, enrolled during active disease. The chain couples TRBV20-1 to TRBJ1-1; a weak D match, TRBD1 (5 bases). The CDR3 spells CSAGRRQGAFF. The CDR3 bases are TGCAGTGCTGGGAGGCGTCAGGGAGCTTTCTTT.